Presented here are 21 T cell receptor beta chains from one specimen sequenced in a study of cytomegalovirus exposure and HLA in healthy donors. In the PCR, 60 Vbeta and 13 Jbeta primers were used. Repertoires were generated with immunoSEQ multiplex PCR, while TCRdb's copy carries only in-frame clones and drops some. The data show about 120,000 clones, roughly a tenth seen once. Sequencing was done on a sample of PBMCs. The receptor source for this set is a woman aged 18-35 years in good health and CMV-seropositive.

CDR3 protein: CASSQELASGRVRAYEQYF. CDR3 DNA sequence: TGCGCCAGCAGCCAAGAGTTGGCTAGCGGGAGGGTCAGAGCCTACGAGCAGTACTTC. The chain has TRBV4-1 and TRBJ2-7; 12 bases agree with TRBD2. From germline, CDR1 is MGHRA and CDR2 YSYEKL. This CDR3 is 19 amino acids long. The V and J ends lost 0 bases and 2 bases, in that order; junction bases with no gene match: 11.

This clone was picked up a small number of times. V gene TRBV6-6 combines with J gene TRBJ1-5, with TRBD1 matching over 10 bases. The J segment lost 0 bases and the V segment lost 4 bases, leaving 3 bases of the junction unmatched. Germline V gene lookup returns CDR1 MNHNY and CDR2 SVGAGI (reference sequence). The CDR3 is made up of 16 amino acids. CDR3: CASSSGTGVSNQPQHF. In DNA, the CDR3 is TGTGCCAGCAGTTCCGGGACAGGGGTTAGCAATCAGCCCCAGCATTTT.

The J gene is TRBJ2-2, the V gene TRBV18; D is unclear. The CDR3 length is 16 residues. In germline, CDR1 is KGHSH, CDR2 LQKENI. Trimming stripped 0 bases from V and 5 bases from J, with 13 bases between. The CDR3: CASSPPSLTNTGELFF. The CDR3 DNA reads TGTGCCAGCTCACCACCGAGTTTGACAAATACCGGGGAGCTGTTTTTT. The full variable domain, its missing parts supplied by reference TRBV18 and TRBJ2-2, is NAGVMQNPRHLVRRRGQEARLRCSPMKGHSHVYWYRQLPEEGLKFMVYLQKENIIDESGMPKERFSAEFPKEGPSILRIQQVVRGDSAAYFCASSPPSLTNTGELFFGEGSRLTVL.

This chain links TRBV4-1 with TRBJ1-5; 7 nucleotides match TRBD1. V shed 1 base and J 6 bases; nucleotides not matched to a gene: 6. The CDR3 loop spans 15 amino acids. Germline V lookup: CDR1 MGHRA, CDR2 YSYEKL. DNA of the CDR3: TGCGCCAGCAGCCAAGCCGACAGGGAGGCTCAGCCCCAGCATTTT. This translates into CASSQADREAQPQHF.

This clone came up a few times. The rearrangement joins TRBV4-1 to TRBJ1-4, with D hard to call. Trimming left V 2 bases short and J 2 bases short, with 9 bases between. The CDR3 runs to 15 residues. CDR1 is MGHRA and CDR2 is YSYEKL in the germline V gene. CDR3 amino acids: CASSQTTGTNEKLFF. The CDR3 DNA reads TGCGCCAGCAGCCAAACCACCGGGACTAATGAAAAACTGTTTTTT.

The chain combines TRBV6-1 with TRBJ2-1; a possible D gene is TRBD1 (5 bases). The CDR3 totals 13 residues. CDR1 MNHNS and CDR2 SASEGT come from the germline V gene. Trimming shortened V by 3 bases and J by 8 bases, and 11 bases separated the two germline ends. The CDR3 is CASSDLKGDEQFF. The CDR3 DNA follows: TGTGCCAGCAGTGACTTGAAAGGGGATGAGCAGTTCTTC.

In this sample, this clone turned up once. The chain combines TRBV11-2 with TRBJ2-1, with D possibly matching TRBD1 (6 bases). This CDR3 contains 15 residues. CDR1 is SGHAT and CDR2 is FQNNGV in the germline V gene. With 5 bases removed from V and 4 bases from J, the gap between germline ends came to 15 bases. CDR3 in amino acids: CASSQTGLTYNEQFF. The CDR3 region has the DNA TGTGCCAGCAGCCAGACAGGTCTAACTTACAATGAGCAGTTCTTC.

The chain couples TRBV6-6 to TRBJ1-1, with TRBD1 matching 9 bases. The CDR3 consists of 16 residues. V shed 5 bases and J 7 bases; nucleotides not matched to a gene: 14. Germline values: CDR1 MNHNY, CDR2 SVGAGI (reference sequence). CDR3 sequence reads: CASSPHHTGGAVEAFF. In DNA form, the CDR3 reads TGTGCCAGCAGTCCACACCATACAGGGGGCGCGGTTGAAGCTTTCTTT.

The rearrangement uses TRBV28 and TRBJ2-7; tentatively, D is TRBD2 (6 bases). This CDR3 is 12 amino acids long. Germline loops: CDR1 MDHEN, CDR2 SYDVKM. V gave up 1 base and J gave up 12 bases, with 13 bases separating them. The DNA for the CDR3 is TGTGCCAGCAGTTTATTTGCGGGACCGGCGTACTTC. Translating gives CASSLFAGPAYF.

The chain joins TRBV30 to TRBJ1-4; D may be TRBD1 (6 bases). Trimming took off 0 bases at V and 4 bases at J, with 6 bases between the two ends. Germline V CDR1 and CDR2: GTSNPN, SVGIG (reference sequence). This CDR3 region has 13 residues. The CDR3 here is CAWSVQGNEKLFF. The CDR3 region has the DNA TGTGCCTGGAGTGTACAGGGTAATGAAAAACTGTTTTTT.

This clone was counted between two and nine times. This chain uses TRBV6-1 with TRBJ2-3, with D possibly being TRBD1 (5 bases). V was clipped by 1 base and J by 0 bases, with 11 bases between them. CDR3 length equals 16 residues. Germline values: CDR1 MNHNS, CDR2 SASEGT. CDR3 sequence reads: CASSEDGRGSTDTQYF. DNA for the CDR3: TGTGCCAGCAGTGAAGATGGTAGGGGTAGCACAGATACGCAGTATTTT.

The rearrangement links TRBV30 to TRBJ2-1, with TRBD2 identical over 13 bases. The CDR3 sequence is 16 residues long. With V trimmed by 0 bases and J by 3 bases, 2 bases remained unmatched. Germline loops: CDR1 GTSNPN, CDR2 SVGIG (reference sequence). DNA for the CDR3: TGTGCCTGGAGTGTAGGGACTAGCGGGATCTACAATGAGCAGTTCTTC. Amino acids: CAWSVGTSGIYNEQFF.

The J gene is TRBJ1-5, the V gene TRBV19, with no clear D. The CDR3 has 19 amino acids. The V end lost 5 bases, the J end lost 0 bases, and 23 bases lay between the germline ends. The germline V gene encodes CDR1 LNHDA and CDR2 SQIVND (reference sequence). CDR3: CASSAFSGSRLSSNQPQHF. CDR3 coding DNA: TGTGCCAGTAGTGCGTTCTCCGGGAGCCGATTGTCTAGCAATCAGCCCCAGCATTTT. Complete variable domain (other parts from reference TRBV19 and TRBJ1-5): DGGITQSPKYLFRKEGQNVTLSCEQNLNHDAMYWYRQDPGQGLRLIYYSQIVNDFQKGDIAEGYSVSREKKESFPLTVTSAQKNPTAFYLCASSAFSGSRLSSNQPQHFGDGTRLSIL.

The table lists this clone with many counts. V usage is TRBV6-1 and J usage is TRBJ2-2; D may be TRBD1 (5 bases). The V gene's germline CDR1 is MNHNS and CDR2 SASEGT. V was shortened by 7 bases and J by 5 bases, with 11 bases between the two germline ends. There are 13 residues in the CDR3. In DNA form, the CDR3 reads TGTGCCAGCAATACAGGAGAAACCGGGGAGCTGTTTTTT. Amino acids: CASNTGETGELFF.

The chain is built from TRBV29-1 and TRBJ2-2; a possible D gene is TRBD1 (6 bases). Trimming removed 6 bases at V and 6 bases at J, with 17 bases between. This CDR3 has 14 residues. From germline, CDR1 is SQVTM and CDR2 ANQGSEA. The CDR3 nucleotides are TGCAGCGTCCTCGTGCAGGGGTCACCCGGGGAGCTGTTTTTT. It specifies CSVLVQGSPGELFF.

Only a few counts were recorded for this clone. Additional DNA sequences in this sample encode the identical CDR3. CDR3 sequence (DNA): TGCGCCAGCAGCTTGGGACAGGGGAATGAAAAACTGTTTTTT. It specifies CASSLGQGNEKLFF. This chain uses TRBV5-1 with TRBJ1-4, with 8 positions matching TRBD1. CDR3 length equals 14 residues. The V gene end was trimmed by 0 bases and the J gene end by 5 bases; junction bases not matched to a gene: 0. Germline V gene data show CDR1 as SGHRS and CDR2 as YFSETQ.

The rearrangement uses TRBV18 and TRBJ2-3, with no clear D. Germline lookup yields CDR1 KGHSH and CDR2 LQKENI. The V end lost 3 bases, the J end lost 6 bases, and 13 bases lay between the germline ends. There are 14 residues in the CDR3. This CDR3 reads CASSPSRLPDTQYF. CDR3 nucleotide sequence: TGTGCCAGCTCACCGTCGCGCCTCCCCGATACGCAGTATTTT.

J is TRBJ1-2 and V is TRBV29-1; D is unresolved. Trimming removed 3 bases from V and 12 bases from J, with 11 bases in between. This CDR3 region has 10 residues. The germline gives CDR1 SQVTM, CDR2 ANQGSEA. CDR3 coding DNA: TGCAGCGTTGACGATCCAGTCCACACCTTC. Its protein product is CSVDDPVHTF.

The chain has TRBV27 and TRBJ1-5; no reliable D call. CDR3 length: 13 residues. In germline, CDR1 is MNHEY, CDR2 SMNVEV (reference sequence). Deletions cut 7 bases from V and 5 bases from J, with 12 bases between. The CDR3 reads CASTRSRDQPQHF. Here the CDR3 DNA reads TGTGCCAGCACCCGCTCGAGGGATCAGCCCCAGCATTTT.

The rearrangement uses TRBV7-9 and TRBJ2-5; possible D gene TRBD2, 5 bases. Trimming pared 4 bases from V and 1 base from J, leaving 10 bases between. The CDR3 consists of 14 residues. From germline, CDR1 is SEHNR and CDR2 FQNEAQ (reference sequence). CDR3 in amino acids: CASSSRLFQETQYF. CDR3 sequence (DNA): TGTGCCAGCAGCTCCAGACTATTCCAAGAGACCCAGTACTTC.

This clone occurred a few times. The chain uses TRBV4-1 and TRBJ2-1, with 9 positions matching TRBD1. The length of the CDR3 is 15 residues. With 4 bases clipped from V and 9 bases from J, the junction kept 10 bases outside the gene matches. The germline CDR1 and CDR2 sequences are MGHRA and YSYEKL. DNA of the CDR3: TGCGCCAGCAGCCCAGCGACAGGGGGTTCTACTGAGCAGTTCTTC. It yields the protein CASSPATGGSTEQFF.